The entry below gives a single T cell receptor (beta chain) sequence along with its context. Its target is unknown. These data come from a study of memory CD4+ T cells and cytomegalovirus serostatus. Study overall: Donors were healthy Belgian adults, 9 CMV seropositive and approximately 23 seronegative.

Some clones are missing from TCRdb's copy, which holds only in-frame ones; the method was immunoSEQ multiplex PCR. The data contain more than 45,000 clones, 82% of them singletons. Single viable CD3+CD4+CD8-CD45RO+ cells were sorted as the memory CD4+ T cells. Serum IgG to CMV pp150, pp28, p38 and p52 defined serostatus. Germline lookup yields CDR1 MNHEY and CDR2 SMNVEV (reference sequence). V gave up 5 bases and J gave up 3 bases; unmatched junction bases: 1. CDR3 length: 14 amino acids. Study findings and constraints: Suggested: most of the CMV-linked TCR signature lies in CD4+ memory cells. Each of approximately 73 CMV-associated TCRbeta sequences occurred in one to five individuals.

This sequence originates from an adult in good health and CMV-seronegative. The specimen was memory CD4+ T cells from blood. The V and J genes are TRBV27 and TRBJ2-1, with 10 bases matching TRBD2. CDR3 nucleotide sequence: TGTGCCAGCAGTCGGACTAGCGGCTACAATGAGCAGTTCTTC. Translation: CASSRTSGYNEQFF.